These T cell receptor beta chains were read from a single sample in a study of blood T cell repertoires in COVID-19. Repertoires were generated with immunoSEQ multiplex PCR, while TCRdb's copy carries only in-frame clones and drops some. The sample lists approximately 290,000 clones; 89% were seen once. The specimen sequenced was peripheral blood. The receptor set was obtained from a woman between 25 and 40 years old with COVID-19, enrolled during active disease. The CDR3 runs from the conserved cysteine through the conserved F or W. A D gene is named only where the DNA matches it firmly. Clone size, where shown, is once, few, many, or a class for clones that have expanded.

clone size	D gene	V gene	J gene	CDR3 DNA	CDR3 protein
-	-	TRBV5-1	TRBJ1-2	TGCGCCAGCAGCCTGAGGAACAGGGACGGCTATGGCTACACCTTC	CASSLRNRDGYGYTF
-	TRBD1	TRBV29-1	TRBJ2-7	TGCAGCGTGTCGGGACAGGGGAACTACGAGCAGTACTTC	CSVSGQGNYEQYF
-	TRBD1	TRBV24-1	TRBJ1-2	TGTGCCACCAGTGACGACAGGGGCAGTGGCTACACCTTC	CATSDDRGSGYTF
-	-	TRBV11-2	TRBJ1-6	TGTGCCAGCAGCTTACGAGATAATTCACCCCTCCACTTT	CASSLRDNSPLHF
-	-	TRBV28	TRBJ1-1	TGTGCCAGCAGTTATCCCCACAGGGCCGAAGCTTTCTTT	CASSYPHRAEAFF
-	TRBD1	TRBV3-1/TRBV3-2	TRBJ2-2	TGTGCCAGCAGCCAAAATTTCGTTAAGACAGGGCTAACCGGGGAGCTGTTTTTT	CASSQNFVKTGLTGELFF
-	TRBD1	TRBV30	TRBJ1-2	TGTGCCTGGAGTTTGACAGGGGTCCTACACAACTATGGCTACACCTTC	CAWSLTGVLHNYGYTF
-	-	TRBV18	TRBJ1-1	TGTGCCAGCTCACCAACGGCACAGGACACTGAAGCTTTCTTT	CASSPTAQDTEAFF
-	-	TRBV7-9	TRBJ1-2	TGTGCCAGCAGCTTAACCGGGGGCTACACCTTC	CASSLTGGYTF
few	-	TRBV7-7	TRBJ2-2	TGTGCCAGCAGCTTAGAGTCGGGAAGGTTCGGGGAGCTGTTTTTT	CASSLESGRFGELFF
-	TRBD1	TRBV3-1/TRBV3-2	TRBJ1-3	TGTGCCAGCAGCCAAGGACAGGGGAGAGGAAACACCATATATTTT	CASSQGQGRGNTIYF
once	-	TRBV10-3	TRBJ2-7	TGTGCCATCAGGGACATTGGGACTCCCGGGGAGCAGTACTTC	CAIRDIGTPGEQYF
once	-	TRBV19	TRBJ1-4	TGTGCCAGTAGTATAGGCCTGACAGGTGAAAAACTGTTTTTT	CASSIGLTGEKLFF
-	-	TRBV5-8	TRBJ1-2	TGTGCCAGCAGCTTTCAGTATGGCTACACCTTC	CASSFQYGYTF
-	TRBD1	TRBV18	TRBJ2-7	TGTGCCAGCTCACCACCGAGCGGGACAGGGGCCTACGAGCAGTACTTC	CASSPPSGTGAYEQYF
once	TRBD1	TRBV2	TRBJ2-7	TGTGCCAGCAGTCCGAGGACAGGGGGCTACGAGCAGTACTTC	CASSPRTGGYEQYF
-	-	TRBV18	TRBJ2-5	TGTGCCAGCTCGGGCTTAGCGGCACAAGAGACCCAGTACTTC	CASSGLAAQETQYF
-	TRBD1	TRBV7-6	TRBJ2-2	TGTGCCAGCAGCCCCGGACAGGGTGGCACCGGGGAGCTGTTTTTT	CASSPGQGGTGELFF
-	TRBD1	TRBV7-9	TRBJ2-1	TGTGCCAGCAGCTTACGGGACAGGCGGTCGGCTGAGCAGTTCTTC	CASSLRDRRSAEQFF
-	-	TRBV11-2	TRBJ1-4	TGTGCCAGCAGCTCGTTGGGGGGAAAACTGTTTTTT	CASSSLGGKLFF
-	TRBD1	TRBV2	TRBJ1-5	TGTGCCAGCAGGTGGGACAGTAAAAGCAATCAGCCCCAGCATTTT	CASRWDSKSNQPQHF
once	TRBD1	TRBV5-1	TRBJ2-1	TGCGCCAGCAGCTGGGAAGGGGGCGACTACAATGAGCAGTTCTTC	CASSWEGGDYNEQFF
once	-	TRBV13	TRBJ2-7	TGTGCCAGCAGCTCAGACAGGTTTCCCTACGAGCAGTACTTC	CASSSDRFPYEQYF
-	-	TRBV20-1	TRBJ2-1	TGCAGTGCTAGTGGGGGGGGCCACAATGAGCAGTTCTTC	CSASGGGHNEQFF
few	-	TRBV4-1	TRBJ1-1	TGCGCCAGCAGCCCGAGGAGCCAGCCTAGGACTGAAGCTTTCTTT	CASSPRSQPRTEAFF
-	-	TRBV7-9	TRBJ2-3	TGTGCCAGCAGCCCCCGGGTTGCAGATACGCAGTATTTT	CASSPRVADTQYF
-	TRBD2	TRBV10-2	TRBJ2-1	TGCGCCAGCTGGGCGGGAGGACATGAGCAGTTCTTC	CASWAGGHEQFF
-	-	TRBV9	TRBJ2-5	TGTGCCAGCAGCGTAGGTGGGCGGGTCGGGGGTCATGAGACCCAGTACTTC	CASSVGGRVGGHETQYF
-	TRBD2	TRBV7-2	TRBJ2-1	TGTGCCAGCAGCTTAGGAGCGGGGGGGGTCAATGAGCAGTTCTTC	CASSLGAGGVNEQFF
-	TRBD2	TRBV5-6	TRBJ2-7	TGTGCCAGCAGCCAAGGACTAGCGGGGACCTACGAGCAGTACTTC	CASSQGLAGTYEQYF
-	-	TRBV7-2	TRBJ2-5	TGTGCCAGCAGCTTAGCGGGCGCGGGGGAGACCCAGTACTTC	CASSLAGAGETQYF
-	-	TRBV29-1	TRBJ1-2	TGCAGCGTTGTAAGGGACAACTACTACTATGGCTACACCTTC	CSVVRDNYYYGYTF
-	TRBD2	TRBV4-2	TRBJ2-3	TGTGCCAGCAGCCCTAGAACTAGCGACGAAATGCGGTATTTT	CASSPRTSDEMRYF
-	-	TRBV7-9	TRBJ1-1	TGTGCCAGCAGCCCAATACAGGGATCGAACACTGAAGCTTTCTTT	CASSPIQGSNTEAFF
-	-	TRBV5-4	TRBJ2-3	TGTGCCAGCAGGCAAGGGGGTGGGGATACGCAGTATTTT	CASRQGGGDTQYF
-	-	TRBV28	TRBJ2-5	TGTGCCAGCAGTAGGGTTCGGGGATGGGAGACCCAGTACTTC	CASSRVRGWETQYF
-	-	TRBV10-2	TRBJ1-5	TGCGCCAGCAGTGATAGTAGCAATCAGCCCCAGCATTTT	CASSDSSNQPQHF
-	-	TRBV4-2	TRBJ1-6	TGTGCCAGCAGCCAAGTGGGTGAGTCCGGGGGATCACCCCTCCACTTT	CASSQVGESGGSPLHF
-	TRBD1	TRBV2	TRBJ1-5	TGTGCCAGCAGTGGCCTACTGATGGAGGCAGGGGACAGGGAGTACGGTCGGGGCAATCAGCCCCAGCATTTT	CASSGLLMEAGDREYGRGNQPQHF
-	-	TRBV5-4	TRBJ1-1	TGTGCCAGCAGGAACCCTACAGGAACTAACACTGAAGCTTTCTTT	CASRNPTGTNTEAFF
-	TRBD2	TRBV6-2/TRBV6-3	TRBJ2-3	TGTGCCAGCAGTTACTCGCTAGCGGGCCGCACAGATACGCAGTATTTT	CASSYSLAGRTDTQYF
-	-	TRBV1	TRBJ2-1	TGCACCAACTCCCTGAACTACAATGAGCAGTTCTTC	CTNSLNYNEQFF
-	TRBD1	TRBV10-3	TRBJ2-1	TGTGCCATCAGTACCGGGGACAGGGGGCTCAATGAGCAGTTCTTC	CAISTGDRGLNEQFF
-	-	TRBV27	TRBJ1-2	TGTGCCAGCAGTCCTGCCGGGGTGGCCCAATATGGCTACACCTTC	CASSPAGVAQYGYTF
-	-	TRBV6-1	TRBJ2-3	TGTGCCAGCAGTGAAGGGGCGGGTACAGATACGCAGTATTTT	CASSEGAGTDTQYF
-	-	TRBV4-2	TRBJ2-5	TGTGCCAGCAGCCCCTCCGACTTGTCGGAGACCCAGTACTTC	CASSPSDLSETQYF
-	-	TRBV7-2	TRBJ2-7	TGTGCCAGCAGCTTAGCCCCCCCGGCAGGGGCTACTTACGAGCAGTACTTC	CASSLAPPAGATYEQYF
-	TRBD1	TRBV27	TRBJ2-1	TGTGCCAGCAGCTACGGGGACAGGGACTACAATGAGCAGTTCTTC	CASSYGDRDYNEQFF
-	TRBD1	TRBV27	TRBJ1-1	TGTGCCAGCAGTCTAAGACAGGGGATTGGCACTGAAGCTTTCTTT	CASSLRQGIGTEAFF
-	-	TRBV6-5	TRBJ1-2	TGTGCCAGCAGTTACAAGGGAGCGGGCTACACCTTC	CASSYKGAGYTF
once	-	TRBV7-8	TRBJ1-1	TGTGCCAGCAGCTTAGTGAGGGGAGGGTGGGACACTGAAGCTTTCTTT	CASSLVRGGWDTEAFF
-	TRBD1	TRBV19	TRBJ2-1	TGTGCCAGTAGTATAGGATCAGGGGGAATCTGGTATGAGCAGTTCTTC	CASSIGSGGIWYEQFF
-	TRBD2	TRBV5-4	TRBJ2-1	TGTGCCAGCAGCGCCGGGACTAGCGGGGGGGCCGGTAGTGAGCAGTTCTTC	CASSAGTSGGAGSEQFF
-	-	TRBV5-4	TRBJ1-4	TGTGCCAGCCGAGACCCACGGAGAGATACAACTAATGAAAAACTGTTTTTT	CASRDPRRDTTNEKLFF
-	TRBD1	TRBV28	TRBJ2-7	TGTGCCAGCAGTGTGGGACAGGGGCGCTACGAGCAGTACTTC	CASSVGQGRYEQYF
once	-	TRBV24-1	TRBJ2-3	TGTGCCACCAGTGATTCGATGACGGGGGATACGCAGTATTTT	CATSDSMTGDTQYF